Each of the 4 T cell receptor beta chains below was sequenced from the same sample in a study of T cells in Graves' hyperthyroidism and ophthalmopathy (dated by TCRdb to between 2018 and 2021). Receptor libraries were prepared by multiplex PCR. The instrument given in TCRdb is Illumina HiSeq 2000. Amplification of TCR beta CDR3 regions was carried out from RNA transcripts. For the first round of RT-PCR on the TCR CDR3, the HTBI primer set was used together with the Qiagen OneStep RT-PCR kit. TCRdb reran the public reads through fastp at Q25 and MiXCR, keeping productive beta chains. Duplicate CDR3 protein sequences are folded into a single record with the most common DNA and genes. A total of 200,000 to 300,000 distinct CDR3 sequences appear in this sample, approximately 25% of them only once. Together, the top ten hold approximately 35% of the sample. Sequenced input: blood. All receptors derive from a woman in her thirties or forties with Graves' ophthalmopathy.

The table lists this clonotype with many counts. CDR3 in DNA: TGTGCCAGCAGCCGAAGGGGGCTAGCGGGGGGGTCCGGGGAGCTGTTTTTT. It yields the protein CASSRRGLAGGSGELFF. V is TRBV4-2 and J is TRBJ2-2, with TRBD2 identical over 12 bases. CDR1 LGHNA and CDR2 YNFKEQ come from the germline V gene. V lost 4 bases, J lost 6 bases, and 9 bases stayed unmatched. There are 17 residues in the CDR3.

This clonotype was detected many times. This chain joins TRBV12-3 or TRBV12-4 and TRBJ1-3, with D possibly matching TRBD1 (5 bases). The CDR3 sequence is 16 residues long. V lost 3 bases to trimming and J lost 4 bases, with 16 bases between them. This chain's CDR3 is CASSFRQGSSGNTIYF. DNA for the CDR3: TGTGCCAGCAGTTTTCGGCAGGGATCCTCCGGAAACACCATATATTTT.

This chain joins TRBV5-7 and TRBJ1-5; TRBD1 might be the D (6 bases). TRBV5-7 qualifies as an ORF whose function is uncertain. Between the trimmed V and J ends, which lost 4 bases and 13 bases, there was a span of 15 bases. The CDR3 is 12 amino acids. The CDR3 nucleotides are TGTGCCAGCAGCCCGAAAGACAGGAGTCAGCATTTT. Protein sequence: CASSPKDRSQHF.

This clonotype came up many times. This rearrangement joins TRBV20-1 to TRBJ1-3, with D unresolved. Trimming stripped 0 bases from V and 0 bases from J, with 9 bases between. The CDR3 has 15 amino acids. Germline CDR1 DFQATT, CDR2 SNEGSKA (reference sequence). CDR3 residues: CSARDLTGSGNTIYF. CDR3 in DNA: TGCAGTGCTAGAGATTTAACCGGCTCTGGAAACACCATATATTTT.